The rows below give T cell receptor beta chains drawn from one sample of a study of T-cell memory formation after mild COVID-19. TCRdb re-derived calls from the 5' RACE reads in MiXCR, one entry per CDR3 protein. The table records some 350,000 distinct CDR3 sequences, more than 15% of them present only once. The sample taken for sequencing was PBMCs or a T cell subset sorted from them (not recorded which). These receptors were collected from a young man who had mild COVID-19 (a few samples of this study predate the infection). Cell type and time point are not known. Both conserved end residues are part of each CDR3. A D gene is named only where the DNA matches it firmly. Clone size is shown for a subset of rows, as once, few, many or a class of expanded clone.

J: TRBJ1-1; V: TRBV3-1; size: .; D: TRBD1; DNA: TGTGCCAGCAGCCAGAGGACAGGAGGGGCTGAAGCTTTCTTT; CDR3: CASSQRTGGAEAFF
J: TRBJ1-1; V: TRBV6-2/TRBV6-3; size: .; D: .; DNA: TGTGCCAGCAGTTACCGTGGTTTGTACACTGAAGCTTTCTTT; CDR3: CASSYRGLYTEAFF
J: TRBJ2-5; V: TRBV2; size: .; D: TRBD2; DNA: TGTGCCAGCCTCCGGACTAGCGGGGGTCAAGAGACCCAGTACTTC; CDR3: CASLRTSGGQETQYF
J: TRBJ2-5; V: TRBV19; size: .; D: .; DNA: TGTGCCAGTAGTATACCGGGCCAGCGGGCCAGAAAGACCCAGTACTTC; CDR3: CASSIPGQRARKTQYF
J: TRBJ2-5; V: TRBV6-2/TRBV6-3; size: .; D: TRBD1; DNA: TGTGCCATCGCGGACAGGAAAGAGACCCAGTACTTC; CDR3: CAIADRKETQYF
J: TRBJ2-6; V: TRBV9; size: once; D: .; DNA: TGTGCCAGCAGCGCAGCAGGGACTGGGGCCAACGTCCTGACTTTC; CDR3: CASSAAGTGANVLTF
J: TRBJ2-3; V: TRBV6-5; size: many; D: TRBD2; DNA: TGTGCCAGCAGTTACTCGCTAGCGGGGGTCACAGATACGCAGTATTTT; CDR3: CASSYSLAGVTDTQYF
J: TRBJ2-5; V: TRBV5-1; size: .; D: TRBD2; DNA: TGCGCCAGCAGCTTGGCCTCGATTCGGGGACTAGCGGGCCTGATAGGGGAGACCCAGTACTTC; CDR3: CASSLASIRGLAGLIGETQYF
J: TRBJ2-3; V: TRBV7-2; size: .; D: TRBD1; DNA: TGTGCCAGCAGCCGGCGTGGGACAGGGCTAACAGATACGCAGTATTTT; CDR3: CASSRRGTGLTDTQYF
J: TRBJ2-6; V: TRBV4-3; size: few; D: TRBD2; DNA: TGCGCCAGCAGCGCCTCGGGGGGAACTGGGGCCAACGTCCTGACTTTC; CDR3: CASSASGGTGANVLTF
J: TRBJ2-3; V: TRBV7-2; size: .; D: .; DNA: TGTGCCAGCACCGCTGTCACAGATACGCAGTATTTT; CDR3: CASTAVTDTQYF
J: TRBJ2-5; V: TRBV4-3; size: few; D: TRBD2; DNA: TGCGCCAGCAGCCAAGACGGAGCGGGGAGACAAGAGACCCAGTACTTC; CDR3: CASSQDGAGRQETQYF
J: TRBJ1-1; V: TRBV20-1; size: few; D: .; DNA: TGCAGTGCTCCAAGGGGTAGGGCCGGCACTGAAGCTTTCTTT; CDR3: CSAPRGRAGTEAFF
J: TRBJ2-1; V: TRBV5-6; size: few; D: .; DNA: TGTGCCAGCAGCTTCCTTTCGGGGCCTAACAATGAGCAGTTCTTC; CDR3: CASSFLSGPNNEQFF
J: TRBJ2-3; V: TRBV9; size: .; D: .; DNA: TGTGCCAGCAGCTCCACGGCAGGGGTTACGCAGTATTTT; CDR3: CASSSTAGVTQYF
J: TRBJ2-3; V: TRBV15; size: .; D: TRBD2; DNA: TGTGCCACCAGCGTGGGGGGACTAGCGGGGGCAGATACGCAGTATTTT; CDR3: CATSVGGLAGADTQYF
J: TRBJ2-2; V: TRBV7-3; size: .; D: TRBD1; DNA: TGTGCCAGCAGCTTATTCGGACAGGGTAATTTGGGCGACACCGGGGAGCTGTTTTTT; CDR3: CASSLFGQGNLGDTGELFF
J: TRBJ2-3; V: TRBV28; size: .; D: TRBD2; DNA: TGTGCCAGCAGACCCAGGCGACTAGCGGGGGGCTCAGATACGCAGTATTTT; CDR3: CASRPRRLAGGSDTQYF
J: TRBJ2-7; V: TRBV6-5; size: few; D: TRBD1; DNA: TGTGCCAGCAGTTATACCGGGACAGGGGAGATATCGTCCTACGAGCAGTACTTC; CDR3: CASSYTGTGEISSYEQYF